These 5 T cell receptor beta chains came from one sample sequenced in a study of breast tumors, draining lymph nodes, adjacent tissues. Breast cancer patients provided tissue from their axillary draining lymph nodes. TCRdb processed the multiplex PCR reads anew with MiXCR; each CDR3 protein has one entry. The repertoire holds around 120,000 distinct CDR3 sequences, with about 20% as singletons. The sample was axillary lymph node tissue. These receptors originate from a female donor with breast cancer. Some clones in this sample may be carry-over from other donors' samples.

Remarks on this clonotype: This is likely a read error, given that the CDR3 carries no conserved phenylalanine or tryptophan at its end. The gene calls are TRBV7-3 and TRBJ2-1; 9 nucleotides agree with TRBD2. CDR1 is SGHTA, CDR2 FQGTGA, per germline. CDR3 length: 15 amino acids. J gave up 8 bases and V 4 bases, and 9 bases lay outside the gene matches. The CDR3 coding sequence is TGTGCCAGCAGCTCGGGCGGGGGGGCGGGGGATGAGCAGTTCCTC. This gives the protein CASSSGGGAGDEQFL.

This clonotype was found many times. J is TRBJ2-1 and V is TRBV5-1; D gene uncertain. Trimming pared 3 bases from V and 0 bases from J, leaving 7 bases between. CDR1 is SGHRS, CDR2 YFSETQ, per germline. The CDR3 consists of 14 residues. This CDR3 is CASSYDISYNEQFF. Here the CDR3 DNA reads TGCGCCAGCAGCTACGACATCTCCTACAATGAGCAGTTCTTC.

This sequence joins TRBV10-3 and TRBJ1-6; 7 nucleotides align to TRBD1. V lost 11 bases to trimming and J lost 8 bases; unmatched junction nucleotides: 9. This CDR3 spans 13 amino acids. The germline V gene has CDR1 ENHRY and CDR2 SYGVKD. CDR3 bases: TGTGCCTCCTTACAGGGGACGGATTCACCCCTCCACTTT. It encodes CASLQGTDSPLHF.

This clonotype was observed many times. V usage is TRBV5-1 and J usage is TRBJ1-6; D gene unclear. Germline values: CDR1 SGHRS, CDR2 YFSETQ. CDR3 length: 16 residues. Trimming took 0 bases from V and 2 from J, leaving 9 bases between them. The chain's CDR3 is CASSLGGETYNSPLHF. CDR3 nucleotides: TGCGCCAGCAGCTTGGGCGGGGAGACCTATAATTCACCCCTCCACTTT.

This clonotype has at least ten counts. The CDR3 DNA sequence: TGTGCCAGCAGGGGCCGGCCAAGCACAGATACGCAGTATTTT. Translation gives CASRGRPSTDTQYF. V is TRBV6-2 or TRBV6-3 and J is TRBJ2-3; D remains ambiguous. CDR1 is MNHEY, CDR2 SVGEGT, per germline. Trimming left V 6 bases short and J 0 bases short, with 10 bases between. CDR3 length: 14 amino acids.